The 23 T cell receptor beta chains given below trace back to one sample, sequenced in a study of regulatory T cells in long-lasting Graves disease. The time point here: newly diagnosed GD, antithyroid drugs for less than 3 months. From RNA extracted from PBMCs, the TCR library was made. Researchers made TCR beta libraries by using iRepertoire HTBI primers and running Arm-PCR on CDR3 regions. TCRdb reprocessed the multiplex PCR reads via MiXCR and lists one record per CDR3 protein. The data hold around 480,000 distinct CDR3 sequences, with about 16% observed a single time. The same data also contributed to another study, on T cells in Graves' hyperthyroidism and ophthalmopathy.

This sample comprised peripheral blood mononuclear cells (PBMCs), obtained at new diagnosis, from a patient treated with antithyroid drugs. These receptors were obtained from a man aged 40-55 years with Graves disease.

This clonotype was seen ten or more times. The CDR3, as DNA: TGTGCCAGCAGCTTAGCTAGGACTAGCGGGAGGGGAGATACGCAGTATTTT. Protein: CASSLARTSGRGDTQYF. This chain links TRBV7-8 with TRBJ2-3, with 15 bases aligning to TRBD2. V shed 0 bases, J shed 5 bases, and the junction held 3 bases outside the gene matches. From germline, CDR1 is SGHVS and CDR2 FQNEAQ. This CDR3 has 17 amino acids.

V gene TRBV10-3 combines with J gene TRBJ2-1, with D perhaps matching TRBD2 (5 bases). Germline CDR1 reads ENHRY; CDR2 reads SYGVKD. The V and J ends lost 3 bases and 8 bases respectively, with 14 bases between them. This CDR3 contains 14 residues. The chain's CDR3 is CAISERRSSDEQFF. The DNA for the CDR3 is TGTGCCATCAGTGAAAGGAGGAGTTCTGATGAGCAGTTCTTC.

This chain links TRBV5-1 with TRBJ2-7; 13 bases match TRBD2. The junction had 4 bases not matched to a gene; V was cut back by 5 bases and J by 2 bases. CDR1 is SGHRS, CDR2 YFSETQ, per germline. This CDR3 has 15 amino acids. The CDR3 here is CASRTSGRETYEQYF. The CDR3 DNA reads TGCGCCAGCAGAACTAGCGGGAGGGAAACCTACGAGCAGTACTTC.

V gene TRBV7-6 combines with J gene TRBJ1-3; maybe TRBD1 (5 bases). The CDR3 totals 15 residues. Germline loops: CDR1 SGHVS, CDR2 FNYEAQ. Between the trimmed V and J ends, which lost 5 bases and 0 bases, there was a span of 11 bases. The CDR3 region is CASSLPRASGNTIYF. The DNA of the CDR3 is TGTGCCAGCAGCCTACCCAGGGCCTCTGGAAACACCATATATTTT.

The chain has TRBV27 and TRBJ2-1; 14 bases are a match to TRBD2. V dropped 7 bases and J dropped 5; count of bases not matched to a gene: 19. The germline gives CDR1 MNHEY, CDR2 SMNVEV (reference sequence). The CDR3 has 20 residues. CDR3 in amino acids: CASMGQGTPGLAGADNEQFF. The CDR3 bases are TGTGCCAGCATGGGGCAGGGGACGCCGGGACTAGCGGGAGCTGACAATGAGCAGTTCTTC.

This clonotype was seen at least ten times. The J gene is TRBJ2-2, the V gene TRBV2; D gene unclear. V was cut by 7 bases and J by 7 bases, with 19 bases left in between. Germline V CDR1 and CDR2: SNHLY, FYNNEI. CDR3 length equals 15 residues. The CDR3 reads CASKGQRPAGGELFF. As DNA, the CDR3 is TGTGCCAGCAAAGGGCAAAGACCCGCCGGCGGGGAGCTGTTTTTT.

This clonotype was picked up many times. The V gene is TRBV6-1, the J gene TRBJ2-1; 7 nucleotides line up with TRBD2. CDR1 is MNHNS, CDR2 SASEGT, per germline. The CDR3 is made up of 15 amino acids. Losses at the gene ends were 7 bases for V and 0 bases for J; bases not matched to a gene: 6. CDR3 sequence (DNA): TGTGCCAGCACCGCTAGCGGAAGCTCCTACAATGAGCAGTTCTTC. The encoded protein is CASTASGSSYNEQFF.

This clonotype has more than one count but fewer than ten. The CDR3 loop is CASSLVWTGGEKLFF. DNA of the CDR3: TGTGCCAGCAGCCTGGTTTGGACAGGGGGGGAAAAACTGTTTTTT. The rearrangement links TRBV3-1 to TRBJ1-4; 10 nucleotides match TRBD1. Per germline, CDR1 LGHDT and CDR2 YNNKEL (reference sequence). The V and J ends lost 4 bases and 8 bases, in that order; junction bases with no gene match: 7. The CDR3 contains 15 residues.

The chain carries TRBV27 and TRBJ1-1; the D gene is possibly TRBD1 (6 bases). Germline V gene data show CDR1 as MNHEY and CDR2 as SMNVEV (reference sequence). CDR3 size: 14 residues. Trimming removed 7 bases from V and 5 bases from J, with 17 bases in between. CDR3 DNA sequence: TGTGCCAGCACCGGGGGCCCGGGTCGGACTGAAGCTTTCTTT. Translation gives CASTGGPGRTEAFF.

Notes on this clonotype: A single base separates this from a much larger clone, so it may be a read error. The rearrangement joins TRBV14 to TRBJ2-1; possibly TRBD1 or TRBD2 for D (5 bases each). This CDR3 is 15 amino acids long. Germline V CDR1 and CDR2: SGHDN, FVKESK. V was trimmed by 4 bases and J by 2 bases, leaving 12 bases between them. The CDR3 loop is CASSRRGPAYNEQFF. DNA of the CDR3: TGTGCCAGCAGCCGCCGGGGACCAGCCTACAATGAGCAGTTCTTC.

This clonotype was detected many times. CDR3 protein: CASSPSKVGNEQFF. CDR3 coding DNA: TGTGCCAGCAGCCCCTCGAAGGTGGGGAATGAGCAGTTCTTC. The chain uses TRBV14 and TRBJ2-1; D ambiguous. The germline V and J ends were trimmed by 4 bases and 7 bases, with 14 bases remaining between them. Looked up from germline, CDR1 is SGHDN and CDR2 is FVKESK. The CDR3 consists of 14 residues.

The V gene is TRBV3-1, the J gene TRBJ2-3, with a tentative D call TRBD1 (6 bases). The germline V gene has CDR1 LGHDT and CDR2 YNNKEL (reference sequence). V was pared by 0 bases and J by 3 bases, with 13 bases between. CDR3 length: 16 amino acids. This CDR3 is CASSQDWAGATDTQYF. DNA for the CDR3: TGTGCCAGCAGCCAAGATTGGGCAGGGGCAACAGATACGCAGTATTTT.

This clonotype was counted many times. CDR3 coding DNA: TGTGCCTGGGGGGCAGGCGACACTGAAGCTTTCTTT. Translating gives CAWGAGDTEAFF. This chain uses TRBV30 with TRBJ1-1; a weak D match, TRBD1 (5 bases). Trimming stripped 5 bases from V and 3 bases from J, with 10 bases between. CDR1 is GTSNPN and CDR2 is SVGIG in the germline V gene (reference sequence). This CDR3 has 12 residues. The full variable domain, its missing parts supplied by reference TRBV30 and TRBJ1-1, is SQTIHQWPATLVQPVGSPLSLECTVEGTSNPNLYWYRQAAGRGLQLLFYSVGIGQISSEVPQNLSASRPQDRQFILSSKKLLLSDSGFYLCAWGAGDTEAFFGQGTRLTVV.

At least ten counts were recorded for this clonotype. The chain couples TRBV10-3 to TRBJ2-7; D ambiguous. This CDR3 comprises 16 residues. V was pared by 0 bases and J by 2 bases, with 14 bases between. Germline CDR1 is ENHRY and CDR2 is SYGVKD. The CDR3 nucleotides are TGTGCCATCAGTGAGTCGAAGGCCGGAATCCCCTACGAGCAGTACTTC. Amino acid sequence: CAISESKAGIPYEQYF.

The V call is TRBV24-1, the J call TRBJ2-2, with unresolved D. V lost 8 bases and J 2 bases, leaving 5 bases between the germline ends. Per the germline V gene, CDR1 is KGHDR and CDR2 is SFDVKD. The CDR3 runs to 12 residues. DNA for the CDR3: TGTGCCACCAATTCAAACACCGGGGAGCTGTTTTTT. This encodes CATNSNTGELFF.

This clonotype was counted ten times or more. This chain uses TRBV27 with TRBJ2-1; 9 positions agree with TRBD1. The CDR3 length is 18 residues. CDR1 and CDR2 from the germline V gene are MNHEY and SMNVEV (reference sequence). The ends lost 5 bases at V and 0 bases at J; junction bases unmatched: 11. CDR3 bases: TGTGCCAGCAGTCCAACCCGCGGGACAGGGAGCTCCTACAATGAGCAGTTCTTC. Translating it yields CASSPTRGTGSSYNEQFF.

This clonotype has ten or more counts. The chain uses TRBV27 and TRBJ2-7, with 9 bases lining up with TRBD2. Unmatched junction bases numbered 14, after V lost 9 bases and J lost 2 bases. Germline V gives CDR1 MNHEY, CDR2 SMNVEV (reference sequence). The CDR3 sequence is 16 residues long. The CDR3 nucleotides are TGTGCCAGTAGACTGCGGGGGGGGACGGTAGCCTACGAGCAGTACTTC. It is translated as CASRLRGGTVAYEQYF.

This clonotype showed up many times. This sequence joins TRBV7-2 and TRBJ2-2, with D perhaps matching TRBD1 or TRBD2 (5 bases each). V shed 2 bases and J shed 8 bases, with 18 bases lying between them. The V gene's germline CDR1 is SGHTA and CDR2 FQGNSA. This CDR3 contains 16 residues. CDR3 sequence (DNA): TGTGCCAGCAGCTTATTCACCGGGGCGAGGGAGGGGGAGCTGTTTTTT. Its protein product is CASSLFTGAREGELFF.

This clonotype was counted ten times or more. The V and J genes are TRBV30 and TRBJ1-1; no reliable D call. V shed 0 bases and J shed 4 bases, with 9 bases lying between them. CDR1 GTSNPN and CDR2 SVGIG come from the germline V gene (reference sequence). The CDR3 has 13 residues. CDR3 in amino acids: CAWSVYTATEAFF. As DNA, the CDR3 is TGTGCCTGGAGTGTATACACCGCCACTGAAGCTTTCTTT.

The rearrangement uses TRBV5-1 and TRBJ2-1; 7 bases line up with TRBD2. V gave up 5 bases and J gave up 7 bases; unmatched junction bases: 12. The CDR3 is 15 amino acids. Germline-derived CDR1 and CDR2 are SGHRS and YFSETQ. CDR3 in amino acids: CASRHTASGGNEQFF. The CDR3 bases are TGCGCCAGCAGACACACGGCTAGCGGAGGGAATGAGCAGTTCTTC.

This clonotype was seen ten or more times. The DNA for the CDR3 is TGTGCCAGCTCACCAGGGATCGGCGAGACCCAGTACTTC. Its translation is CASSPGIGETQYF. The chain employs TRBV18 and TRBJ2-5, with no clear D. Germline V gives CDR1 KGHSH, CDR2 LQKENI. This CDR3 is built from 13 residues. Trimming removed 2 bases at V and 5 bases at J, with 9 bases between.

The CDR3 nucleotides are TGTGCCAGCAGTGGGCCCTTAACTAGCGGGAGGGCCAGTCGGTACAATGAGCAGTTCTTC. Translated, it gives CASSGPLTSGRASRYNEQFF. The chain uses TRBV9 and TRBJ2-1; 13 nucleotides align to TRBD2. The V segment lost 5 bases and the J segment 4 bases; nucleotides outside the gene matches: 18. The CDR3 loop spans 20 amino acids. From germline, CDR1 is SGDLS and CDR2 YYNGEE.

This clonotype was recorded at least ten times. J is TRBJ2-5 and V is TRBV28, with 9 bases matching TRBD1. V shed 7 bases, J shed 5 bases, and the junction held 2 bases outside the gene matches. CDR1 is MDHEN and CDR2 is SYDVKM in the germline V gene. The CDR3 has 12 residues. CDR3 coding DNA: TGTGCCAGCAAGACAGGGGGGGAGACCCAGTACTTC. Amino acid sequence: CASKTGGETQYF.